Below, 26 T cell receptor beta chains from the same sample are listed, as sequenced in a study of shared clonotypes between healthy human individuals. Assay used: immunoSEQ multiplex PCR; TCRdb lists only in-frame clones, some missing. Here the sample spans 980,000 or so clones, approximately 80% being singletons. The specimen sequenced was memory CD4+ T cells sorted from blood. Documented subset: CD45RA-negative fraction. The receptors stem from a man between 18 and 35 years old in good health.

The chain uses TRBV18 and TRBJ2-1, with no clear D. The CDR3 runs to 14 residues. V lost 3 bases to trimming and J lost 7 bases, with 13 bases between them. The germline gives CDR1 KGHSH, CDR2 LQKENI. CDR3 in amino acids: CASSPSMVGNEQFF. The CDR3 coding sequence is TGTGCCAGCTCACCGAGTATGGTAGGGAATGAGCAGTTCTTC. The full variable domain, in which reference TRBV18 and TRBJ2-1 provide the parts outside the CDR3, is NAGVMQNPRHLVRRRGQEARLRCSPMKGHSHVYWYRQLPEEGLKFMVYLQKENIIDESGMPKERFSAEFPKEGPSILRIQQVVRGDSAAYFCASSPSMVGNEQFFGPGTRLTVL.

The chain has TRBV25-1 and TRBJ1-5; the match to TRBD1 covers 8 bases. The trim removed 4 bases at V and 1 base at J, leaving 3 bases unmatched. The CDR3 spans 15 residues. Germline CDR1 is MGHDK and CDR2 is SYGVNS. The CDR3 region has the DNA TGTGCCAGCAGTGGCGGACAGGGAAGCAATCAGCCCCAGCATTTT. Translated, it gives CASSGGQGSNQPQHF.

This chain connects TRBV7-6 to TRBJ2-2; D is perhaps TRBD1 or TRBD2 (6 bases each). V was pared by 1 base and J by 4 bases, with 13 bases between. Germline loops: CDR1 SGHVS, CDR2 FNYEAQ. The CDR3 is 16 residues long. The CDR3 sequence is CASSLVGGGITGELFF. CDR3 DNA sequence: TGTGCCAGCAGCTTAGTAGGAGGGGGTATCACCGGGGAGCTGTTTTTT.

This chain connects TRBV6-5 to TRBJ2-1; the D is unclear. The germline gives CDR1 MNHEY, CDR2 SVGAGI. The CDR3 consists of 15 residues. The ends were cut back, 6 bases at V and 10 bases at J, with 22 bases in the middle. The CDR3 coding sequence is TGTGCCAGCAGGCTAACGCTCCTTTCCAGTCAGGAGCAGTTCTTC. This translates into CASRLTLLSSQEQFF.

The gene calls are TRBV5-1 and TRBJ2-3; 13 nucleotides agree with TRBD2. Germline trimming cut 7 bases from V and 4 bases from J; bases unmatched to any gene: 3. The V gene's germline CDR1 is SGHRS and CDR2 YFSETQ. The CDR3 sequence is 14 residues long. Here the CDR3 reads CASSGTSGADTQYF. The CDR3 nucleotides are TGCGCCAGCTCCGGGACTAGCGGGGCAGATACGCAGTATTTT.

Note on this clone: Relative to the germline gene, one junction end is altered; a read error may explain this. V and J are TRBV7-7 and TRBJ1-1; 7 positions agree with TRBD1. Germline CDR1 is SSHAT and CDR2 is FNYEAQ (reference sequence). The CDR3 spans 16 residues. CDR3 in DNA: TGTGCTAGCAGCCCCCCGGGACAGCGGGTTCGGACTGAAGCTTTCTTT. It encodes CASSPPGQRVRTEAFF.

J is TRBJ1-1 and V is TRBV7-9; no definite D call. V was shortened by 5 bases and J by 2 bases, with 15 bases between the two germline ends. This CDR3 has 15 residues. Germline-derived CDR1 and CDR2 are SEHNR and FQNEAQ (reference sequence). The chain's CDR3 is CASSQASGANTEAFF. CDR3 in DNA: TGTGCCAGCAGCCAGGCGAGTGGCGCCAACACTGAAGCTTTCTTT.

V usage is TRBV28 and J usage is TRBJ1-2; perhaps TRBD1 as D (6 bases). Per the germline V gene, CDR1 is MDHEN and CDR2 is SYDVKM. Trimming removed 6 bases from V and 0 bases from J, with 17 bases in between. The length of the CDR3 is 16 residues. This chain's CDR3 is CASSPMGAQANYGYTF. For the CDR3, the DNA is TGTGCCAGCAGCCCCATGGGGGCCCAAGCTAACTATGGCTACACCTTC.

The gene calls are TRBV9 and TRBJ1-6; tentatively, D is TRBD1 (6 bases). This CDR3 has 17 amino acids. Germline V lookup: CDR1 SGDLS, CDR2 YYNGEE. The V end lost 4 bases, the J end lost 0 bases, and 14 bases lay between the germline ends. The CDR3 spells CASSSPGGGSYNSPLHF. Here the CDR3 DNA reads TGTGCCAGCAGCTCCCCCGGAGGGGGCTCCTATAATTCACCCCTCCACTTT.

The chain has TRBV28 and TRBJ2-7; 8 bases fit TRBD2. Germline-derived CDR1 and CDR2 are MDHEN and SYDVKM. The CDR3 consists of 14 residues. Losses at the gene ends were 7 bases for V and 1 base for J; bases not matched to a gene: 6. The CDR3 loop reads CASTVAGISYEQYF. As DNA, the CDR3 is TGTGCCAGCACCGTAGCGGGAATTTCCTACGAGCAGTACTTC.

The V call is TRBV7-2, the J call TRBJ2-4, with TRBD2 matching over 7 bases. Trimming cost V 3 bases and J 2 bases; bases outside gene matches: 4. Germline V gene data show CDR1 as SGHTA and CDR2 as FQGNSA. The CDR3 consists of 15 residues. The chain's CDR3 is CASSFTGGPKNIQYF. The DNA of the CDR3 is TGTGCCAGCAGCTTTACGGGAGGACCCAAAAACATTCAGTACTTC.

This rearrangement joins TRBV9 to TRBJ1-1; D gene ambiguous. This CDR3 is built from 15 residues. The germline V and J ends were trimmed by 2 bases and 1 base, with 12 bases remaining between them. Germline V gives CDR1 SGDLS, CDR2 YYNGEE. CDR3 loop: CASSVSVSPNTEAFF. The CDR3 DNA reads as TGTGCCAGCAGCGTCTCAGTTTCCCCGAACACTGAAGCTTTCTTT.

This chain joins TRBV18 and TRBJ2-7; TRBD2 aligns across 11 bases. Germline V lookup: CDR1 KGHSH, CDR2 LQKENI. The CDR3 consists of 17 residues. The junction had 7 bases not matched to a gene; V was cut back by 3 bases and J by 0 bases. The CDR3: CASSPPGLAESSYEQYF. The DNA for the CDR3 is TGTGCCAGCTCACCTCCGGGACTAGCGGAAAGCTCCTACGAGCAGTACTTC.

V gene TRBV6-6 combines with J gene TRBJ2-3; 7 bases agree with TRBD2. CDR3 length: 16 residues. The germline CDR1 and CDR2 sequences are MNHNY and SVGAGI (reference sequence). V dropped 2 bases and J dropped 1; count of bases not matched to a gene: 6. CDR3 protein: CASSYGTGGRTDTQYF. The CDR3 DNA sequence: TGTGCCAGCAGTTACGGGACGGGAGGACGCACAGATACGCAGTATTTT.

The CDR3 protein is CASRVAGGSDTQYF. CDR3 nucleotides: TGTGCCAGCAGGGTAGCGGGAGGTTCAGATACGCAGTATTTT. This chain connects TRBV2 to TRBJ2-3; TRBD2 aligns across 10 bases. This CDR3 contains 14 residues. V was pared by 6 bases and J by 4 bases, with 4 bases of the junction left unmatched. Germline lookup yields CDR1 SNHLY and CDR2 FYNNEI. Filled out from reference TRBV2 and TRBJ2-3, the complete variable domain reads EPEVTQTPSHQVTQMGQEVILRCVPISNHLYFYWYRQILGQKVEFLVSFYNNEISEKSEIFDDQFSVERPDGSNFTLKIRSTKLEDSAMYFCASRVAGGSDTQYFGPGTRLTVL.

The rearrangement links TRBV4-1 to TRBJ2-1; unclear D gene. The germline gives CDR1 MGHRA, CDR2 YSYEKL. CDR3 size: 13 residues. V was trimmed by 0 bases and J by 8 bases, leaving 8 bases between them. For the CDR3, the DNA is TGCGCCAGCAGCCAAGAGTCCCGTCATGAGCAGTTCTTC. It is translated as CASSQESRHEQFF.

This clone was seen a few times. V is TRBV18 and J is TRBJ2-6, with 10 bases fitting TRBD1. This CDR3 spans 18 amino acids. Germline CDR1 KGHSH, CDR2 LQKENI. With V trimmed by 2 bases and J by 2 bases, 6 bases remained unmatched. The CDR3 region is CASSPAGQGIPGANVLTF. DNA for the CDR3: TGTGCCAGCTCACCAGCGGGACAGGGGATACCTGGGGCCAACGTCCTGACTTTC.

The chain is built from TRBV6-9 and TRBJ2-2; the D gene could be TRBD1 or TRBD2 (5 bases each). The V end was cut by 2 bases, the J end by 2 bases, with 12 bases between. The V gene's germline CDR1 is MNHGY and CDR2 SVAAGI. This CDR3 is built from 16 residues. CDR3 sequence reads: CASSYVRGANTGELFF. The CDR3 coding sequence is TGTGCCAGCAGTTATGTTAGAGGGGCTAACACCGGGGAGCTGTTTTTT.

V and J are TRBV18 and TRBJ2-3; tentative D call: TRBD1 (6 bases). Germline CDR1 is KGHSH and CDR2 is LQKENI. The CDR3 spans 14 residues. Trimming pared 3 bases from V and 2 bases from J, leaving 9 bases between. This chain's CDR3 is CASSPGQTTDTQYF. CDR3 DNA sequence: TGTGCCAGCTCACCGGGACAAACCACAGATACGCAGTATTTT.

The gene calls are TRBV9 and TRBJ2-3; 10 nucleotides match TRBD2. V lost 0 bases to trimming and J lost 5 bases; unmatched junction nucleotides: 6. Germline CDR1 and CDR2: SGDLS and YYNGEE. This CDR3 has 16 amino acids. CDR3 sequence (DNA): TGTGCCAGCAGCGTAGATGTAGCGGGAGGAAGAGATACGCAGTATTTT. This encodes CASSVDVAGGRDTQYF.

This clone has a handful of counts. This CDR3 is CASSIGGDNSPLHF. Written as DNA, the CDR3 is TGTGCCAGTAGTATAGGTGGAGATAATTCACCCCTCCACTTT. The chain has TRBV19 and TRBJ1-6; no firm D call. The CDR3 totals 14 residues. CDR1 and CDR2 from the germline V gene are LNHDA and SQIVND (reference sequence). V lost 1 base, J lost 5 bases, and 6 bases lay in between.

The CDR3 loop is CASSSVSWGQANGEQYF. The CDR3 bases are TGTGCCAGCAGCTCTGTGTCGTGGGGACAGGCTAACGGCGAGCAGTACTTC. The chain carries TRBV11-2 and TRBJ2-7, with TRBD1 matching over 8 bases. CDR1 is SGHAT, CDR2 FQNNGV, per germline. With 4 bases clipped from V and 6 bases from J, the junction kept 17 bases outside the gene matches. There are 17 residues in the CDR3.

The rearrangement links TRBV14 to TRBJ2-7; D is undetermined. Trimming took off 2 bases at V and 7 bases at J, with 6 bases between the two ends. The CDR3 runs 11 residues. Per the germline V gene, CDR1 is SGHDN and CDR2 is FVKESK. Here the CDR3 DNA reads TGTGCCAGCAGCCAACTCGGGGAGCAGTACTTC. This translates into CASSQLGEQYF.

This clone was detected only once. The chain uses TRBV9 and TRBJ1-1; D unclear. Trimming took 4 bases from V and 7 from J, leaving 11 bases between them. Germline V CDR1 and CDR2: SGDLS, YYNGEE. This CDR3 has 12 residues. CDR3 amino acids: CASSSGQLEAFF. CDR3 nucleotide sequence: TGTGCCAGCAGCTCCGGTCAGCTTGAAGCTTTCTTT.

This rearrangement joins TRBV27 to TRBJ2-1; 7 bases are shared with TRBD2. Germline CDR1 and CDR2: MNHEY and SMNVEV (reference sequence). V was pared by 4 bases and J by 9 bases, with 9 bases of the junction left unmatched. The CDR3 length is 14 residues. CDR3 in DNA: TGTGCCAGCAGTTCTCGGGAGGCCACCGGTGAGCAGTTCTTC. Translating gives CASSSREATGEQFF.

The chain links TRBV6-6 to TRBJ1-5; 7 bases agree with TRBD1. The germline V gene encodes CDR1 MNHNY and CDR2 SVGAGI (reference sequence). The CDR3 is made up of 13 amino acids. The V gene end was trimmed by 5 bases and the J gene end by 4 bases; junction bases not matched to a gene: 2. The CDR3 sequence: CASSRDRNQPQHF. The CDR3 nucleotides are TGTGCCAGCAGTCGGGACAGAAATCAGCCCCAGCATTTT.